Each of the 22 T cell receptor beta chains below was sequenced from the same sample in a study of cytomegalovirus exposure and HLA in healthy donors. 60 Vbeta and 13 Jbeta primers were used in PCR. Libraries were prepared by immunoSEQ multiplex PCR; TCRdb keeps only in-frame clonotypes and omits some of them. The repertoire includes around 130,000 clones, 81% of them detected once, and around 0.7% sits in the top ten. The source material was PBMCs. The receptors come from a man younger than 30 in good health and CMV-seronegative.

V gene TRBV6-6 combines with J gene TRBJ1-6, with D possibly being TRBD1 (6 bases). Germline V gene lookup returns CDR1 MNHNY and CDR2 SVGAGI (reference sequence). V gave up 2 bases and J gave up 5 bases, with 13 bases separating them. This CDR3 is built from 16 residues. The CDR3, as DNA: TGTGCCAGCAGTTACCCCTTTGCAGGGGATAATTCACCCCTCCACTTT. Translating it yields CASSYPFAGDNSPLHF.

This rearrangement joins TRBV30 to TRBJ2-2; 7 bases align to TRBD1. Per germline, CDR1 GTSNPN and CDR2 SVGIG (reference sequence). The CDR3 consists of 17 residues. The V segment lost 3 bases and the J segment 1 base; nucleotides outside the gene matches: 11. The CDR3 loop is CAWRERDSPLNTGELFF. The CDR3 nucleotides read TGTGCCTGGAGGGAGAGGGACAGCCCCTTGAACACCGGGGAGCTGTTTTTT.

The chain is built from TRBV2 and TRBJ1-5, with D unclear. Trimming removed 7 bases at V and 1 base at J, with 11 bases between. The CDR3 runs 14 residues. Germline V CDR1 and CDR2: SNHLY, FYNNEI. CDR3 residues: CASNLGRSNQPQHF. The CDR3 DNA reads TGTGCCAGCAACCTAGGTCGCAGCAATCAGCCCCAGCATTTT.

The chain is built from TRBV7-9 and TRBJ2-3; 15 bases line up with TRBD2. Germline loops: CDR1 SEHNR, CDR2 FQNEAQ (reference sequence). V lost 4 bases to trimming and J lost 6 bases; unmatched junction nucleotides: 14. The CDR3 consists of 19 residues. In nucleotides, the CDR3 is TGTGCCAGCAGCTCCAGGGGGGGACTAGCGGGGGGAAACGGGGATACGCAGTATTTT. This sequence encodes CASSSRGGLAGGNGDTQYF.

The chain uses TRBV9 and TRBJ2-5, with D hard to call. The CDR3 extends over 13 amino acids. Per the germline V gene, CDR1 is SGDLS and CDR2 is YYNGEE. Trimming took 0 bases from V and 4 from J, leaving 7 bases between them. The CDR3 region is CASSVGSGETQYF. The DNA for the CDR3 is TGTGCCAGCAGCGTAGGGTCAGGAGAGACCCAGTACTTC. Using reference TRBV9 and TRBJ2-5 for the parts outside the CDR3, the full variable domain is DSGVTQTPKHLITATGQRVTLRCSPRSGDLSVYWYQQSLDQGLQFLIQYYNGEERAKGNILERFSAQQFPDLHSELNLSSLELGDSALYFCASSVGSGETQYFGPGTRLLVL.

In its sample, this clone was seen once. The chain is built from TRBV5-1 and TRBJ1-6, with TRBD1 matching 11 bases. Germline V gene data show CDR1 as SGHRS and CDR2 as YFSETQ. The V gene end was trimmed by 4 bases and the J gene end by 9 bases; junction bases not matched to a gene: 3. The CDR3 totals 14 residues. CDR3 residues: CASSADRGRSPLHF. Written as DNA, the CDR3 is TGCGCCAGCAGCGCGGACAGGGGGCGTTCACCCCTCCACTTT.

The genes are TRBV7-8 and TRBJ1-5, with no clear D. V was trimmed by 5 bases and J by 0 bases, leaving 8 bases between them. The CDR3 contains 14 residues. CDR1 and CDR2 (germline): SGHVS, FQNEAQ. DNA for the CDR3: TGTGCCAGCAGCCCGACTCTTAGCAATCAGCCCCAGCATTTT. Protein sequence: CASSPTLSNQPQHF. Full variable domain (remainder filled in from reference TRBV7-8 and TRBJ1-5): GAGVSQSPRYKVAKRGQDVALRCDPISGHVSLFWYQQALGQGPEFLTYFQNEAQLDKSGLPSDRFFAERPEGSVSTLKIQRTQQEDSAVYLCASSPTLSNQPQHFGDGTRLSIL.

CDR3 loop: CASSVSGTSYGYTF. CDR3 coding DNA: TGTGCCAGCAGCGTATCCGGGACTTCCTATGGCTACACCTTC. The chain links TRBV5-5 to TRBJ1-2; possible D gene TRBD1, 5 bases. The germline CDR1 and CDR2 sequences are SGHKS and YYEKEE (reference sequence). This CDR3 region has 14 residues. V was trimmed by 4 bases and J by 4 bases, leaving 14 bases between them.

V gene TRBV28 combines with J gene TRBJ1-5, with TRBD1 identical over 7 bases. The CDR3 totals 19 residues. Germline CDR1 MDHEN, CDR2 SYDVKM. The junction had 14 bases not matched to a gene; V was cut back by 3 bases and J by 0 bases. The CDR3 here is CASSFLPRGKTYSNQPQHF. For the CDR3, the DNA is TGTGCCAGCAGTTTTCTGCCCAGGGGGAAAACTTATAGCAATCAGCCCCAGCATTTT.

The CDR3 nucleotides are TGTGCCAGTAGTAAAATGTCGGGACAGCCCCAGCATTTT. Translated, it gives CASSKMSGQPQHF. The V call is TRBV19, the J call TRBJ1-5; D is unclear. Germline V lookup: CDR1 LNHDA, CDR2 SQIVND (reference sequence). V dropped 4 bases and J dropped 7 bases, with 11 bases sitting between them. The CDR3 is 13 residues long.

The V and J genes are TRBV7-2 and TRBJ2-5; 10 bases map to TRBD2. This CDR3 is built from 14 residues. Germline V gene data show CDR1 as SGHTA and CDR2 as FQGNSA. The ends lost 1 base at V and 7 bases at J; junction bases unmatched: 3. The CDR3 reads CASSLELAGRTQYF. The CDR3 nucleotides are TGTGCCAGCAGCTTAGAACTAGCGGGGAGGACCCAGTACTTC.

This chain joins TRBV5-5 and TRBJ1-2, with a weak D call TRBD1 (6 bases). Germline V gene sequence: CDR1 SGHKS, CDR2 YYEKEE (reference sequence). The CDR3 extends over 14 amino acids. Trimming took off 0 bases at V and 5 bases at J, with 11 bases between the two ends. CDR3 region: CASSLGTDGYGYTF. Written as DNA, the CDR3 is TGTGCCAGCAGCTTGGGGACAGATGGTTATGGCTACACCTTC.

The chain uses TRBV5-8 and TRBJ1-2, with D possibly matching TRBD1 (5 bases). Trimming took off 3 bases at V and 3 bases at J, with 12 bases between the two ends. Germline V gene data show CDR1 as SGHTS and CDR2 as YDEGEE. The CDR3 covers 14 residues. The CDR3 DNA follows: TGTGCCAGCAGCTCGGGGGACCGATACTATGGCTACACCTTC. It codes for CASSSGDRYYGYTF.

This sequence joins TRBV7-2 and TRBJ2-2; a weak D match, TRBD2 (6 bases). Per germline, CDR1 SGHTA and CDR2 FQGNSA. The CDR3 is 16 amino acids. V lost 2 bases and J lost 2, with 12 bases in between. Written as DNA, the CDR3 is TGTGCCAGCAGCTTATACGGGCGGGGAAACACCGGGGAGCTGTTTTTT. As protein: CASSLYGRGNTGELFF.

This clone was recorded a few times. This rearrangement joins TRBV10-2 to TRBJ2-7; TRBD2 is a possible D gene (6 bases). The CDR3 covers 14 residues. Germline CDR1 is WSHSY and CDR2 is SAAADI. The V end was cut by 6 bases, the J end by 0 bases, with 12 bases between. In DNA, the CDR3 is TGCGCCAGCAGAGAACGGGAGATCTCCTACGAGCAGTACTTC. Its protein is CASREREISYEQYF.

V gene TRBV7-3 combines with J gene TRBJ1-1; D uncertain. The V end lost 0 bases, the J end lost 1 base, and 3 bases lay between the germline ends. The V gene's germline CDR1 is SGHTA and CDR2 FQGTGA. The CDR3 covers 13 residues. The CDR3 spells CASSLTGNTEAFF. In DNA form, the CDR3 reads TGTGCCAGCAGCTTAACCGGGAACACTGAAGCTTTCTTT.

V gene TRBV6-5 combines with J gene TRBJ2-1; D gene uncertain. This CDR3 has 14 residues. Germline-derived CDR1 and CDR2 are MNHEY and SVGAGI. V lost 6 bases and J lost 5, with 14 bases in between. This CDR3 reads CASRDPVLDNEQFF. In nucleotides, the CDR3 is TGTGCCAGCAGAGACCCAGTTCTAGACAATGAGCAGTTCTTC.

V usage is TRBV28 and J usage is TRBJ1-2; D is possibly TRBD1 (5 bases). Germline CDR1 reads MDHEN; CDR2 reads SYDVKM. The CDR3 consists of 14 residues. The ends were cut back, 3 bases at V and 4 bases at J, with 12 bases in the middle. Written as DNA, the CDR3 is TGTGCCAGCAGTTTTCCTACAGGATCCTATGGCTACACCTTC. As protein: CASSFPTGSYGYTF.

This clone has only a few counts. The J gene is TRBJ1-2, the V gene TRBV4-1; 7 nucleotides align to TRBD1. The length of the CDR3 is 16 residues. The V gene end was trimmed by 3 bases and the J gene end by 6 bases; junction bases not matched to a gene: 13. The germline gives CDR1 MGHRA, CDR2 YSYEKL. CDR3 amino acids: CASSHMTGNYLDGYTF. Here the CDR3 DNA reads TGCGCCAGCAGCCACATGACAGGGAACTATTTGGATGGCTACACCTTC.

This chain uses TRBV13 with TRBJ2-7, with D perhaps TRBD2 (6 bases). The V end was cut by 4 bases, the J end by 0 bases, with 10 bases between. The CDR3 is made up of 14 amino acids. CDR1 and CDR2 from the germline V gene are PRHDT and FYEKMQ (reference sequence). For the CDR3, the DNA is TGTGCCAGCAGCTCGTCCGGGGGCTCCTACGAGCAGTACTTC. It yields the protein CASSSSGGSYEQYF.

The rearrangement uses TRBV29-1 and TRBJ1-3; D unresolved. The CDR3 length is 11 residues. V was cut by 4 bases and J by 2 bases, with 3 bases left in between. In germline, CDR1 is SQVTM, CDR2 ANQGSEA. The CDR3 sequence: CSVAAGNTIYF. CDR3 nucleotide sequence: TGCAGCGTTGCTGCTGGAAACACCATATATTTT.

The V gene is TRBV7-2, the J gene TRBJ1-6, with no clear D. V lost 3 bases and J 0 bases, leaving 6 bases between the germline ends. The CDR3 consists of 15 residues. Germline CDR1 SGHTA, CDR2 FQGNSA. DNA of the CDR3: TGTGCCAGCAGCTTGGAGAGCTCCTATAATTCACCCCTCCACTTT. Translation gives CASSLESSYNSPLHF.